This T cell receptor beta chain was profiled in a study of blood T cell repertoires in COVID-19. Study in general: Samples taken during acute and convalescent COVID-19 were collected in the United States, Italy and Spain. PBMCs, B-cell-depleted T cells, or T cells were the source of the cDNA or gDNA that made up the material.

Source study methods: Estimation of nucleated cell counts relied on the amplification of reference gene primers. TCRdb's table, derived via immunoSEQ multiplex PCR, lists solely in-frame clones and lacks some. V and J calls and clone size follow that table, whereas D and trimming were derived from the DNA. The sample records fewer than 500,000 clones, roughly 85% being singletons. This CDR3 spans 16 amino acids. Germline V lookup: CDR1 MDHEN, CDR2 SYDVKM. V shed 5 bases and J 7 bases; nucleotides not matched to a gene: 11. This clonotype originated in a woman in her 30s with active or convalescent COVID-19. The chain couples TRBV28 to TRBJ1-2; 12 nucleotides align to TRBD1. The sample comprised peripheral blood. The CDR3 coding sequence is TGTGCCAGCAGTCAAGGGACAGGGGGCGCATTGGGTGGCTACACCTTC. This sequence encodes CASSQGTGGALGGYTF.